This T cell receptor gamma chain was sequenced for a study of gamma delta lymphoproliferative disorders and STAT genes. Study details: At least 50 ng of genomic DNA went into each LymphoTrack Dx TCRG Assay library. Delta-chain libraries followed the EuroClonality-NGS standard operating procedure.

This clone qualifies as medium-sized. Germline CDR1 and CDR2: VTNTFY and YDVSTARD (reference sequence). This CDR3 spans 17 amino acids. Losses at the gene ends were 3 bases for V and 0 bases for J; bases not matched to a gene: 14. PBMCs from patients and controls supplied the genomic DNA for sequencing. TCRdb reapplied CATT to the multiplex PCR reads. This table holds 1,700 or so gamma-chain clones, around 20% found once. This chain links TRGV3 with TRGJ1 or TRGJ2. The J gene is not listed in TCRdb, so it was assigned here from a DNA match to germline. The sequenced material came from blood. The clonotype comes from a human donor in good health. The DNA of the CDR3 is TGTGCCACCTGGGACCCCCCATCGCTACCGAATTATTATAAGAAACTCTTT. It is translated as CATWDPPSLPNYYKKLF.